This TCR beta chain was sequenced during a study of shared clonotypes between healthy human individuals. Unmatched junction bases numbered 10, after V lost 3 bases and J lost 2 bases. Germline V gives CDR1 MDHEN, CDR2 SYDVKM. The length of the CDR3 is 16 residues. A deep-level run was used for the assay. As processed by the authors: Quality scores were absent from the junction-only immunoSEQ sequences, so filtering differed. Generated by immunoSEQ multiplex PCR, the TCRdb table keeps only in-frame clones and is missing some. The V and J calls and clone size were taken over from that table, and D and trimming were inferred from the DNA. The sample has over a million clones; 70% to 80% are singletons. Study-wide results and caveats: Naive subsets, compared against memory subsets, generally had larger estimated richness values.

For this clone: Its specificity is not known.

Specimen: memory CD4+ T cells from PBMCs. Subset given: CD45RA-negative fraction. The clonotype originates from a man aged 18 to 29 in good health. Some clones in this sample may be carry-over from other donors' samples. The V gene is TRBV28, the J gene TRBJ2-7, with 7 bases fitting TRBD2. In DNA, the CDR3 is TGTGCCAGCAGTTTCCCGTTAGCGGGCTTTACCTACGAGCAGTACTTC. Residues: CASSFPLAGFTYEQYF.